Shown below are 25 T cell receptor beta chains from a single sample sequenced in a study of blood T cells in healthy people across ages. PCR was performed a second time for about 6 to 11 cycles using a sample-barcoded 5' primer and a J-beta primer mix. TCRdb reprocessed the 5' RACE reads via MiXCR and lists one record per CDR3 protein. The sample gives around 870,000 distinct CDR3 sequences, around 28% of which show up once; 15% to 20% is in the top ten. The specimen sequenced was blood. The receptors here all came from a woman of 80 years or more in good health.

CDR3 loop: CASSQEMVKYTEAFF. The CDR3 DNA sequence: TGTGCCAGCAGCCAAGAGATGGTCAAGTACACTGAAGCTTTCTTT. This rearrangement joins TRBV3-1 to TRBJ1-1; D is unclear. Per the germline V gene, CDR1 is LGHDT and CDR2 is YNNKEL (reference sequence). The CDR3 sequence is 15 residues long. V lost 0 bases, J lost 3 bases, and 11 bases lay in between. Drawing the rest from reference TRBV3-1 and TRBJ1-1, the complete variable domain is DTAVSQTPKYLVTQMGNDKSIKCEQNLGHDTMYWYKQDSKKFLKIMFSYNNKELIINETVPNRFSPKSPDKAHLNLHINSLELGDSAVYFCASSQEMVKYTEAFFGQGTRLTVV.

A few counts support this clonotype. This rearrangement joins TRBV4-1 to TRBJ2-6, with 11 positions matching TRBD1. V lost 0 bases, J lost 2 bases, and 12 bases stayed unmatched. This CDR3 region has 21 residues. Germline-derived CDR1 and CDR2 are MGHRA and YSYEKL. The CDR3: CASSQEGTGGLKWPGANVLTF. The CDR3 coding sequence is TGCGCCAGCAGCCAAGAGGGGACAGGGGGTCTTAAGTGGCCTGGGGCCAACGTCCTGACTTTC.

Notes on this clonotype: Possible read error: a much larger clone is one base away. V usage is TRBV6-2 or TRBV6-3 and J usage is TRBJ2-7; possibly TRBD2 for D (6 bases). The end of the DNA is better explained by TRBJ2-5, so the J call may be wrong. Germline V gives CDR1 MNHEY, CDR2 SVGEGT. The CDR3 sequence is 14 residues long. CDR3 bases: TGTGCCAGCACCCCAGCGGGCCTTGGAGAGACCCAGTACTTC. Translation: CASTPAGLGETQYF.

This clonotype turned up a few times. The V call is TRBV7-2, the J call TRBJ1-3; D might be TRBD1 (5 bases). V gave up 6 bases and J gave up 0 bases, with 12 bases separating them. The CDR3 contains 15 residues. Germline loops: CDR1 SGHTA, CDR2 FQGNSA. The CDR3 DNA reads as TGTGCCAGCAGGGAGGGGCGGAGCTCTGGAAACACCATATATTTT. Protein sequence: CASREGRSSGNTIYF.

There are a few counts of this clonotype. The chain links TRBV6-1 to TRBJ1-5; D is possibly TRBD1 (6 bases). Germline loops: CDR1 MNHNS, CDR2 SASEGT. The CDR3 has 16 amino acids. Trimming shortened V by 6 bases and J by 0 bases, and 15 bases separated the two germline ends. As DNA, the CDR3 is TGTGCCAGCAGGGCTACTACAGGGAATAGCAATCAGCCCCAGCATTTT. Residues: CASRATTGNSNQPQHF.

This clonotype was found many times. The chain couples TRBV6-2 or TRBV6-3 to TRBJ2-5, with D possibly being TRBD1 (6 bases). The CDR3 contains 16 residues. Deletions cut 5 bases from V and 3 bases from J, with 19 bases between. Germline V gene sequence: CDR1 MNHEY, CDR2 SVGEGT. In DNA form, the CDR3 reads TGTGCCAGCAGTGGAATGTGGGAAAAGGGGGAAGAGACCCAGTACTTC. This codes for CASSGMWEKGEETQYF.

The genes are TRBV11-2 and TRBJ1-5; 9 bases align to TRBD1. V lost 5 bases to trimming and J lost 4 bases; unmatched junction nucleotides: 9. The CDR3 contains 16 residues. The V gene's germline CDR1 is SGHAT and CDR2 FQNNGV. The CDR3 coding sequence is TGTGCCAGCAGCAACCGGGACAGGGAAGGTAATCAGCCCCAGCATTTT. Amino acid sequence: CASSNRDREGNQPQHF.

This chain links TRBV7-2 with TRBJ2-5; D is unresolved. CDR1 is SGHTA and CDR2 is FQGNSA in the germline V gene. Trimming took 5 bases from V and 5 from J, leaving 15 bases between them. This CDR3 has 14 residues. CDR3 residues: CASSASGWTETQYF. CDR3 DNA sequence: TGTGCCAGCAGCGCTAGTGGGTGGACGGAGACCCAGTACTTC.

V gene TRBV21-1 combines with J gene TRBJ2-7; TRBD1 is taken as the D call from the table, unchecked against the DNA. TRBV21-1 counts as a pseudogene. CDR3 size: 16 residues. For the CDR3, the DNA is TGTGCCAGCAGCAAACCAAAACGGGGACAGATCTACGAGCAGTACTTC. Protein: CASSKPKRGQIYEQYF.

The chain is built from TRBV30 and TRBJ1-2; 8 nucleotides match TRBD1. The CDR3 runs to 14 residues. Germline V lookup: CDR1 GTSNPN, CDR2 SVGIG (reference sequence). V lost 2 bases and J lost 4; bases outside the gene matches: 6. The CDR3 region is CAWSTQGVSYGYTF. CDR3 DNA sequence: TGTGCCTGGAGTACACAGGGGGTCTCCTATGGCTACACCTTC.

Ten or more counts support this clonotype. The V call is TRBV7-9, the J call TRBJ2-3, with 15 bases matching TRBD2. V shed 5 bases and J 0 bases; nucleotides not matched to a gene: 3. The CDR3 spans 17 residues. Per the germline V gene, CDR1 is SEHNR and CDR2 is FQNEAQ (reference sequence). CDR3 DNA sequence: TGTGCCAGCAGCGGAGGACTAGCGGGGGGGAGCACAGATACGCAGTATTTT. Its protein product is CASSGGLAGGSTDTQYF.

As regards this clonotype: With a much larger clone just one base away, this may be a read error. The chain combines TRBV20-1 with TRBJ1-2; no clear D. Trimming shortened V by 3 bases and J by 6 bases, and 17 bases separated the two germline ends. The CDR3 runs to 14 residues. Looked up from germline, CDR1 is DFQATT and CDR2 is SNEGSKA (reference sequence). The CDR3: CSASQRSVTHGYTF. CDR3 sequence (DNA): TGCAGTGCTAGCCAACGGAGCGTTACCCATGGCTACACCTTC.

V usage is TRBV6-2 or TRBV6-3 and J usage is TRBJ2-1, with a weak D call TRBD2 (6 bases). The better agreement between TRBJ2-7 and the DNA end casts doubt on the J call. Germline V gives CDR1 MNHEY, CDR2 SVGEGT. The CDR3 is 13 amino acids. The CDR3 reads CASISGLYNEQYF. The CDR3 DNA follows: TGTGCCAGTATTTCGGGACTCTACAATGAGCAGTACTTC.

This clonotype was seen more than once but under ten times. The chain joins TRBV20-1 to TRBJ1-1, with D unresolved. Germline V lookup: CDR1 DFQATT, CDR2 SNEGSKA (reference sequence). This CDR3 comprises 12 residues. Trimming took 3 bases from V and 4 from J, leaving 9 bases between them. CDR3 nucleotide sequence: TGCAGTGCTAGGAAGCCGGCCACTGAAGCTTTCTTT. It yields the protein CSARKPATEAFF.

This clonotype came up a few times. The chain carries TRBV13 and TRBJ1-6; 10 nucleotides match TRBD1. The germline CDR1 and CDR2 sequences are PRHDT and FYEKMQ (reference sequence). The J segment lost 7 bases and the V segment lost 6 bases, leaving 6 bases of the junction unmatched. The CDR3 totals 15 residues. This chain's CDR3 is CASRRTGGGNSPLHF. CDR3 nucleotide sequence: TGTGCCAGCAGACGGACAGGGGGTGGAAATTCACCCCTCCACTTT.

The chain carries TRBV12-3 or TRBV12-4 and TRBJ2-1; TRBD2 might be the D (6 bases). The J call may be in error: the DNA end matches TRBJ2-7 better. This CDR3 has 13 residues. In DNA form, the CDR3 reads TGTGCCAGCAGTTCGGACTACTCCTACGAGCAGTACTTC. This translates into CASSSDYSYEQYF.

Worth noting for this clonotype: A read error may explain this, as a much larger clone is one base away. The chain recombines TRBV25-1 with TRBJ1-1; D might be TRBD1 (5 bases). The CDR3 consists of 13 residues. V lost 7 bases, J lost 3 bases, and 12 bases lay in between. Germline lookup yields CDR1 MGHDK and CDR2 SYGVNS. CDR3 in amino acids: CASTGGGDTEAFF. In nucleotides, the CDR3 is TGTGCCAGCACCGGCGGGGGGGACACTGAAGCTTTCTTT.

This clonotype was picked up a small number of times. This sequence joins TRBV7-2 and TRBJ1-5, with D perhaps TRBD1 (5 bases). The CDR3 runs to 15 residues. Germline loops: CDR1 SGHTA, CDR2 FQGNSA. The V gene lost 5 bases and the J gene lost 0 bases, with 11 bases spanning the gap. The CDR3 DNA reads TGTGCCAGCAGCCGGGACCTCAATAGCAATCAGCCCCAGCATTTT. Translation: CASSRDLNSNQPQHF.

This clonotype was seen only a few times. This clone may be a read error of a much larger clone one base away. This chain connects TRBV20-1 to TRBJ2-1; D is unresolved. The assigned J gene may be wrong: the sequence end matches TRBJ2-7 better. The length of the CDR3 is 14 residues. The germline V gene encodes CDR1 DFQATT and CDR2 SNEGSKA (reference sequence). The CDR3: CSAPNPVVYNEQYF. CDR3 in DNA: TGCAGTGCTCCTAACCCGGTAGTCTACAATGAGCAGTACTTC.

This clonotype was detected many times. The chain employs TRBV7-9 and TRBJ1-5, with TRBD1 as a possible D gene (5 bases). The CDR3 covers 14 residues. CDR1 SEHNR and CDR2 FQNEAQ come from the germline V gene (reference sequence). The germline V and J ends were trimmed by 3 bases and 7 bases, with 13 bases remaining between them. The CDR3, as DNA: TGTGCCAGCAGCTTTGAGGGGCTGGGACAGCCCCAGCATTTT. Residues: CASSFEGLGQPQHF.

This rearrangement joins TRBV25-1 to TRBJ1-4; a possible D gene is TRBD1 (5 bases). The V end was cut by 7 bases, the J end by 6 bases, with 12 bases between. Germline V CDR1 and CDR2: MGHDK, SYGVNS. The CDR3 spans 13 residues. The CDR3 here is CASTSGGDEKLFF. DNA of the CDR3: TGTGCCAGCACCTCAGGAGGGGATGAAAAACTGTTTTTT.

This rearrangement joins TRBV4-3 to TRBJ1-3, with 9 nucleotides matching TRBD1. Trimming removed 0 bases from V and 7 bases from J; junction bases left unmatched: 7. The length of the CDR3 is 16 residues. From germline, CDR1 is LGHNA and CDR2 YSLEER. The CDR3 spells CASSQEGQGRSNTIYF. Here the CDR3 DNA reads TGCGCCAGCAGCCAAGAGGGACAGGGAAGAAGTAACACCATATATTTT.

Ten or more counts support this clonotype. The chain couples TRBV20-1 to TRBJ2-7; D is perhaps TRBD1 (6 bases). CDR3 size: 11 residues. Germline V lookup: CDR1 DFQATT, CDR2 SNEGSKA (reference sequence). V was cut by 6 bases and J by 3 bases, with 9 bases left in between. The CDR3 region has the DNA TGCAGTGCACAGGGAAACTACGAGCAGTACTTC. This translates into CSAQGNYEQYF.

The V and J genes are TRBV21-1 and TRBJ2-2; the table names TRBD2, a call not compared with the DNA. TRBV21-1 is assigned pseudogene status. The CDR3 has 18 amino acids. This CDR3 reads CASSKFNGVRARMGELFF. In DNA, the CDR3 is TGTGCCAGCAGCAAATTTAACGGGGTTAGGGCCAGGATGGGGGAGCTGTTTTTT.

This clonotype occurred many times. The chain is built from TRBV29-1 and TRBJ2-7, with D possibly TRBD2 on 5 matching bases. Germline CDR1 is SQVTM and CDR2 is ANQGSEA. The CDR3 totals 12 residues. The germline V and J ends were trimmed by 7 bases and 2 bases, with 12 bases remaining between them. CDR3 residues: CSARAGTYEQYF. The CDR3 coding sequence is TGCAGCGCAAGAGCCGGGACCTACGAGCAGTACTTC.